This TCR beta chain was profiled in a study of blood T cell repertoires in COVID-19. Germline V gene lookup returns CDR1 SEHNR and CDR2 FQNEAQ (reference sequence). The V gene lost 3 bases and the J gene lost 4 bases, with 9 bases spanning the gap. The CDR3 runs 13 residues. The protocol was immunoSEQ multiplex PCR, while the TCRdb copy is restricted to in-frame clones and leaves out a portion. The table has 250,000 or so clones, under 85% seen once. Sequenced input: peripheral blood. The chain has TRBV7-9 and TRBJ1-1; no definite D call. This receptor was identified in a man aged 25-45 years who had recovered from COVID-19. DNA for the CDR3: TGTGCCAGCAGCTTGACTGTGAGCACTGAAGCTTTCTTT. Amino acids: CASSLTVSTEAFF.